The 13 T cell receptor beta chains in this list originate from one sample, sequenced in a study of vaccination and CD4 T cells after COVID-19. The time point here: late sampling 161 to 241 days after vaccination in a few convalescent patients. Treatment in this sample: roughly 10-day PBMC culture with coronavirus spike peptide pools or control peptides (ViraFEST assay). Antigen specificity for these receptors is unknown. The Oncomine TCR Beta short-read assay generated sequence data from the DNA of cultured CD4+ T cells. TCRdb reanalysed the PCR reads using MiXCR and keeps one entry per CDR3 protein. This table holds 25,000 to 30,000 distinct CDR3 sequences, about 40% found once. The specimen was CD4+ T cells from blood, cultured in vitro, collected about 7 months after SARS-CoV-2 vaccination. The receptor source for this set is a human donor who had recovered from COVID-19.

The chain uses TRBV6-1 and TRBJ2-3; no clear D. Germline CDR1 and CDR2: MNHNS and SASEGT. Trimming shortened V by 1 base and J by 2 bases, and 16 bases separated the two germline ends. The CDR3 sequence is 17 residues long. The CDR3 region is CASSEVLGIRNTDTQYF. DNA for the CDR3: TGTGCCAGCAGTGAAGTTCTGGGGATCCGGAACACAGATACGCAGTATTTT.

This clonotype was seen a handful of times. V gene TRBV20-1 combines with J gene TRBJ2-5; D tentatively fits TRBD1 or TRBD2 (5 bases each). CDR3 length equals 11 residues. Looked up from germline, CDR1 is DFQATT and CDR2 is SNEGSKA (reference sequence). Here the CDR3 reads CGGVRSETQYF. CDR3 in DNA: TGCGGGGGAGTTCGTTCAGAGACCCAGTACTTC.

This clonotype came up a few times. The chain has TRBV5-4 and TRBJ2-7; no clear D. Germline-derived CDR1 and CDR2 are SGHNT and YYREEE (reference sequence). The CDR3 runs 13 residues. V was cut by 1 base and J by 2 bases, with 7 bases left in between. CDR3: CASSLPGPYEQYF. The CDR3 DNA sequence: TGTGCCAGCAGCTTGCCCGGGCCCTACGAGCAGTACTTC.

V usage is TRBV20-1 and J usage is TRBJ2-1; TRBD2 matches at 10 bases. The CDR3 covers 19 residues. J lost 0 bases, V lost 0 bases, and 11 bases had no gene match. In germline, CDR1 is DFQATT, CDR2 SNEGSKA (reference sequence). CDR3 loop: CSARDRASGGSDSYNEQFF. CDR3 nucleotides: TGCAGTGCTAGAGATCGGGCTAGCGGGGGATCGGACTCCTACAATGAGCAGTTCTTC.

This chain connects TRBV6-1 to TRBJ2-1; D uncertain. CDR3 length: 15 amino acids. Trimming cost V 5 bases and J 0 bases, with 11 bases left between them. Germline values: CDR1 MNHNS, CDR2 SASEGT. The CDR3 sequence is CASSRDTVSYNEQFF. The CDR3 nucleotides read TGTGCCAGCAGTCGCGACACCGTCTCCTACAATGAGCAGTTCTTC.

Comment on this clonotype: At one boundary the junction diverges from the germline segment, which might be a read error. The chain uses TRBV24-1 and TRBJ2-7, with D perhaps matching TRBD1 or TRBD2 (5 bases each). The germline V gene has CDR1 KGHDR and CDR2 SFDVKD. The CDR3 runs 20 residues. CDR3 in amino acids: CASSLEGQGGLQSDSYEQYF. CDR3 bases: TGTGCCAGCAGTTTAGAGGGGCAGGGTGGCCTCCAATCTGACTCCTACGAGCAGTACTTC.

The genes are TRBV7-3 and TRBJ2-7; no definite D call. V gave up 6 bases and J gave up 2 bases, with 11 bases separating them. Germline V gives CDR1 SGHTA, CDR2 FQGTGA. This CDR3 is built from 13 residues. The DNA for the CDR3 is TGTGCCAGCAGATCCCAAAGCCCCTACGAGCAGTACTTC. It translates to CASRSQSPYEQYF.

The chain is built from TRBV7-3 and TRBJ2-1, with 9 bases that match TRBD2. Losses at the gene ends were 2 bases for V and 6 bases for J; bases not matched to a gene: 2. CDR1 is SGHTA and CDR2 is FQGTGA in the germline V gene. The CDR3 has 14 amino acids. The CDR3 DNA sequence: TGTGCCAGCAGCTTAGGACTAGCGCCCAATGAGCAGTTCTTC. Protein: CASSLGLAPNEQFF. The full variable domain, in which reference TRBV7-3 and TRBJ2-1 provide the parts outside the CDR3, is GAGVSQTPSNKVTEKGKYVELRCDPISGHTALYWYRQSLGQGPEFLIYFQGTGAADDSGLPNDRFFAVRPEGSVSTLKIQRTERGDSAVYLCASSLGLAPNEQFFGPGTRLTVL.

This clonotype was counted between two and nine times. The J gene is TRBJ1-1, the V gene TRBV6-1; weak D call: TRBD1 (6 bases). Germline-derived CDR1 and CDR2 are MNHNS and SASEGT. This CDR3 contains 15 residues. Trimming shortened V by 4 bases and J by 3 bases, and 15 bases separated the two germline ends. The chain's CDR3 is CASSVGGAYDTEAFF. CDR3 DNA: TGTGCCAGCAGTGTAGGGGGGGCGTATGACACTGAAGCTTTCTTT.

This chain links TRBV20-1 with TRBJ1-5; TRBD1 aligns across 8 bases. The CDR3 has 16 amino acids. Trimming took 1 base from V and 1 from J; bases not matched to a gene: 6. CDR1 and CDR2 from the germline V gene are DFQATT and SNEGSKA (reference sequence). DNA of the CDR3: TGCAGTGCTAGAGCCACAGGGGGAGGAAGCAATCAGCCCCAGCATTTT. Protein: CSARATGGGSNQPQHF.

The CDR3 nucleotides are TGTGCCAGCTCACAGGGCGGGGGCCCCTACGAGCAGTACTTC. It encodes CASSQGGGPYEQYF. The chain recombines TRBV18 with TRBJ2-7; D may be TRBD2 (7 bases). V dropped 4 bases and J dropped 2 bases, with 12 bases sitting between them. Germline lookup yields CDR1 KGHSH and CDR2 LQKENI. CDR3 length: 14 residues.

V is TRBV7-6 and J is TRBJ2-3; D is undetermined. CDR1 and CDR2 from the germline V gene are SGHVS and FNYEAQ. Deletions cut 1 base from V and 1 base from J, with 6 bases between. The length of the CDR3 is 14 residues. For the CDR3, the DNA is TGTGCCAGCAGCTTAGAAGCAGGCACAGATACGCAGTATTTT. It codes for CASSLEAGTDTQYF.

This clonotype was picked up a small number of times. The V call is TRBV7-2, the J call TRBJ2-7; 7 nucleotides agree with TRBD1. CDR3 length: 12 residues. Looked up from germline, CDR1 is SGHTA and CDR2 is FQGNSA. Trimming took 5 bases from V and 7 from J; bases not matched to a gene: 5. CDR3 loop: CASSITGEEQYF. DNA for the CDR3: TGTGCCAGCAGCATAACAGGGGAAGAGCAGTACTTC. Based on the CDR3 plus reference TRBV7-2 and TRBJ2-7, the full variable domain is GAGVSQSPSNKVTEKGKDVELRCDPISGHTALYWYRQSLGQGLEFLIYFQGNSAPDKSGLPSDRFSAERTGGSVSTLTIQRTQQEDSAVYLCASSITGEEQYFGPGTRLTVT.